Each of the 31 T cell receptor beta chains below was sequenced from the same sample in a study of T cells in Graves' hyperthyroidism and ophthalmopathy. It was RNA transcripts that yielded the amplified TCR beta CDR3 regions. Initially, a first-round RT-PCR of the TCR CDR3 employed the HTBI primer set. TCRdb re-analysed the multiplex PCR reads in MiXCR, keeping a single row per CDR3 protein. The data contain more than 500,000 distinct CDR3 sequences, 13% to 15% of them seen just once; the ten biggest clones take up over 11%. The source material was blood. These receptors were taken from a woman between 35 and 50 years old with Graves' hyperthyroidism.

This clonotype was counted only a few times. V is TRBV7-3 and J is TRBJ2-2; D is unresolved. Per the germline V gene, CDR1 is SGHTA and CDR2 is FQGTGA. V was trimmed by 5 bases and J by 1 base, leaving 11 bases between them. The CDR3 sequence is 15 residues long. For the CDR3, the DNA is TGTGCCAGCAGCCCCCGCCCGGGGAACACCGGGGAGCTGTTTTTT. It is translated as CASSPRPGNTGELFF.

This clonotype was observed many times. The V and J genes are TRBV6-1 and TRBJ2-3; the match to TRBD2 covers 9 bases. CDR1 is MNHNS, CDR2 SASEGT, per germline. CDR3 length: 13 residues. The junction had 7 bases not matched to a gene; V was cut back by 11 bases and J by 4 bases. The CDR3, as DNA: TGTGCCGGGAGCGGGAGGCGAGCAGATACGCAGTATTTT. As protein: CAGSGRRADTQYF.

The sample holds many counts of this clonotype. The rearrangement uses TRBV2 and TRBJ2-7; D is ambiguous. V lost 7 bases and J 0 bases, leaving 13 bases between the germline ends. The CDR3 length is 14 residues. Germline V gene lookup returns CDR1 SNHLY and CDR2 FYNNEI. CDR3 nucleotide sequence: TGTGCCAGCAATTCGGGTAGGTCCTCCTACGAGCAGTACTTC. Translated: CASNSGRSSYEQYF.

This clonotype was picked up many times. The V call is TRBV5-1, the J call TRBJ2-7; D is uncertain. V dropped 0 bases and J dropped 2 bases, with 12 bases sitting between them. Germline CDR1 is SGHRS and CDR2 is YFSETQ. The CDR3 has 15 residues. The CDR3 DNA reads as TGCGCCAGCAGCTTGGCGGGTCACAAGACCTACGAGCAGTACTTC. Translating gives CASSLAGHKTYEQYF.

This clonotype occurred a few times. One end of the junction fails to match germline, which may point to a read error. CDR3 residues: CASSPGRNTEALF. The CDR3 DNA reads as TGTGCCAGCAGCCCGGGCAGGAACACTGAAGCTCTCTTT. This chain links TRBV12-3 or TRBV12-4 with TRBJ1-1; no reliable D call. The CDR3 is 13 amino acids.

This clonotype was recorded at least ten times. In nucleotides, the CDR3 is TGTGCCAGCAGCTCCCCCGAGCATCCCGGGACAGGGGACGAGCAGTACTTC. It encodes CASSSPEHPGTGDEQYF. The J gene is TRBJ2-7, the V gene TRBV11-2; 10 positions agree with TRBD1. V trimming: 4 bases; J trimming: 5 bases; junction bases outside the gene matches: 14. Germline values: CDR1 SGHAT, CDR2 FQNNGV. The CDR3 contains 17 residues.

This clonotype was seen repeatedly, ten times or more. The chain recombines TRBV5-4 with TRBJ2-7, with 11 bases that match TRBD2. This CDR3 region has 16 residues. Trimming removed 5 bases from V and 6 bases from J; junction bases left unmatched: 13. The germline CDR1 and CDR2 sequences are SGHNT and YYREEE (reference sequence). CDR3 residues: CASRLDTSGSVAEQYF. CDR3 DNA sequence: TGTGCCAGCAGACTTGATACTAGCGGGAGCGTTGCCGAGCAGTACTTC.

There are many counts of this clonotype. The chain combines TRBV7-2 with TRBJ2-7; 8 nucleotides match TRBD1. Germline assignment: CDR1 SGHTA and CDR2 FQGNSA. V shed 5 bases, J shed 5 bases, and the junction held 11 bases outside the gene matches. This CDR3 region has 15 residues. This CDR3 reads CASSPGGTPPNEQYF. CDR3 DNA: TGTGCCAGCAGCCCAGGGGGCACGCCCCCCAACGAGCAGTACTTC.

This clonotype has more than one count but fewer than ten. V gene TRBV20-1 combines with J gene TRBJ2-5; no firm D call. Germline V lookup: CDR1 DFQATT, CDR2 SNEGSKA (reference sequence). V lost 0 bases to trimming and J lost 2 bases, with 10 bases between them. This CDR3 contains 14 residues. The CDR3 DNA follows: TGCAGTGCTAGAGATTCGCCGCCACAAGAGACCCAGTACTTC. It specifies CSARDSPPQETQYF.

This chain joins TRBV6-2 or TRBV6-3 and TRBJ1-6; D is perhaps TRBD1 (6 bases). The CDR3 is made up of 13 amino acids. Trimming took 8 bases from V and 7 from J, leaving 12 bases between them. The germline V gene has CDR1 MNHEY and CDR2 SVGEGT. The CDR3 DNA sequence: TGTGCCAGCGACCGAGGGGGGAATTCACCCCTCCACTTT. Its protein is CASDRGGNSPLHF.

The chain carries TRBV5-6 and TRBJ2-1; D gene ambiguous. The germline gives CDR1 SGHDT, CDR2 YYEEEE. The V gene lost 0 bases and the J gene lost 0 bases, with 13 bases spanning the gap. There are 17 residues in the CDR3. CDR3 protein: CASSLVIDSSSYNEQFF. In DNA, the CDR3 is TGTGCCAGCAGCTTGGTCATAGACTCAAGCTCCTACAATGAGCAGTTCTTC.

As DNA, the CDR3 is TGTGCCAGCAGCCCCCAGCCGACTGTCAATGAGCAGTTCTTC. It encodes CASSPQPTVNEQFF. The V and J genes are TRBV11-2 and TRBJ2-1, with D hard to call. V was clipped by 5 bases and J by 6 bases, with 14 bases between them. This CDR3 is 14 amino acids long. Germline-derived CDR1 and CDR2 are SGHAT and FQNNGV.

The rearrangement links TRBV25-1 to TRBJ2-2; the match to TRBD2 covers 10 bases. Looked up from germline, CDR1 is MGHDK and CDR2 is SYGVNS. Trimming took 4 bases from V and 1 from J; bases not matched to a gene: 12. The CDR3 spans 19 residues. The chain's CDR3 is CASSAIYTSGVLNTGELFF. For the CDR3, the DNA is TGTGCCAGCAGTGCCATCTATACTAGCGGGGTCCTGAACACCGGGGAGCTGTTTTTT.

This clonotype was seen many times. The chain is built from TRBV12-3 or TRBV12-4 and TRBJ2-1; the D is unclear. Trimming took off 5 bases at V and 9 bases at J, with 11 bases between the two ends. There are 12 residues in the CDR3. The CDR3 coding sequence is TGTGCCAGCAGTCCCTCGACGGGTGAGCAGTTCTTC. As protein: CASSPSTGEQFF.

CDR3 DNA sequence: TGTGCCAGCAGGCCCTCGGGGGGAATCTCCTACGAGCAGTACTTC. Its translation is CASRPSGGISYEQYF. The chain carries TRBV28 and TRBJ2-7, with 7 bases aligning to TRBD2. J lost 0 bases, V lost 6 bases, and 8 bases had no gene match. The CDR3 length is 15 residues. Germline V gives CDR1 MDHEN, CDR2 SYDVKM.

The chain uses TRBV7-8 and TRBJ2-7, with 9 bases fitting TRBD2. CDR1 and CDR2 (germline): SGHVS, FQNEAQ. V lost 2 bases and J lost 0; bases outside the gene matches: 5. The CDR3 covers 16 residues. Written as DNA, the CDR3 is TGTGCCAGCAGCTTATCTAGCGGGGAAAGCTCCTACGAGCAGTACTTC. This sequence encodes CASSLSSGESSYEQYF.

The gene calls are TRBV19 and TRBJ2-1; no definite D call. The ends were cut back, 1 base at V and 6 bases at J, with 10 bases in the middle. CDR3 length equals 14 residues. The germline CDR1 and CDR2 sequences are LNHDA and SQIVND (reference sequence). The CDR3 DNA reads TGTGCCAGTAGTATAGCAGGACGCCTCAATGAGCAGTTCTTC. This sequence encodes CASSIAGRLNEQFF.

This clonotype was recorded a few times. The genes are TRBV20-1 and TRBJ2-7; 10 bases fit TRBD2. The junction had 10 bases not matched to a gene; V was cut back by 6 bases and J by 2 bases. CDR1 and CDR2 (germline): DFQATT, SNEGSKA (reference sequence). The CDR3 length is 15 residues. The CDR3 loop reads CSAGQRTSGTYEQYF. The CDR3 bases are TGCAGTGCAGGACAGAGGACTAGCGGAACCTACGAGCAGTACTTC.

Only a few counts were recorded for this clonotype. This rearrangement joins TRBV27 to TRBJ2-7, with 12 bases matching TRBD2. This CDR3 is 16 amino acids long. CDR1 is MNHEY, CDR2 SMNVEV, per germline (reference sequence). Germline trimming cut 0 bases from V and 3 bases from J; bases unmatched to any gene: 3. The CDR3 sequence is CASSLSSTSGSYEQYF. CDR3 coding DNA: TGTGCCAGCAGTTTATCGTCGACTAGCGGGAGCTACGAGCAGTACTTC.

The CDR3 coding sequence is TGCAGTGCTAGCCAGGCGGGAGAGGTGGACACCGGGGAGCTGTTTTTT. Its protein is CSASQAGEVDTGELFF. V and J are TRBV20-1 and TRBJ2-2; 7 nucleotides line up with TRBD2. This CDR3 has 16 amino acids. Germline V CDR1 and CDR2: DFQATT, SNEGSKA (reference sequence). V was pared by 3 bases and J by 3 bases, with 10 bases of the junction left unmatched.

This clonotype has a count of ten or more. The chain carries TRBV3-1 and TRBJ2-3; possibly TRBD2 for D (7 bases). In germline, CDR1 is LGHDT, CDR2 YNNKEL (reference sequence). V was pared by 0 bases and J by 4 bases, with 14 bases between. CDR3 length: 16 residues. CDR3 DNA sequence: TGTGCCAGCAGCCAAGACTCGGGGGGCGGCGCAGATACGCAGTATTTT. This translates into CASSQDSGGGADTQYF.

This clonotype has at least ten counts. The chain is built from TRBV11-3 and TRBJ2-7; 9 nucleotides align to TRBD1. The V segment lost 5 bases and the J segment 2 bases; nucleotides outside the gene matches: 10. Germline assignment: CDR1 SGHNT and CDR2 YENEEA. This CDR3 is built from 16 residues. This CDR3 reads CASSRREGQGTYEQYF. CDR3 nucleotides: TGTGCCAGCAGCCGGAGAGAGGGACAGGGCACCTACGAGCAGTACTTC.

This clonotype was observed many times. J is TRBJ2-3 and V is TRBV20-1; D is perhaps TRBD2 (6 bases). The CDR3 has 15 residues. The V end was cut by 2 bases, the J end by 3 bases, with 15 bases between. Looked up from germline, CDR1 is DFQATT and CDR2 is SNEGSKA (reference sequence). The CDR3 nucleotides read TGCAGTGCTAGACCGTCGGGGGTAGGGACAGATACGCAGTATTTT. Protein product: CSARPSGVGTDTQYF.

This clonotype was detected many times. The chain employs TRBV5-1 and TRBJ2-3; D remains ambiguous. Germline V gene lookup returns CDR1 SGHRS and CDR2 YFSETQ. CDR3 length equals 14 residues. With 2 bases removed from V and 2 bases from J, the gap between germline ends came to 9 bases. The chain's CDR3 is CASSFSEYTDTQYF. Here the CDR3 DNA reads TGCGCCAGCAGCTTTTCCGAGTACACAGATACGCAGTATTTT. The full variable domain, its missing parts supplied by reference TRBV5-1 and TRBJ2-3, is KAGVTQTPRYLIKTRGQQVTLSCSPISGHRSVSWYQQTPGQGLQFLFEYFSETQRNKGNFPGRFSGRQFSNSRSEMNVSTLELGDSALYLCASSFSEYTDTQYFGPGTRLTVL.

In this sample, this clonotype turned up many times. J is TRBJ2-5 and V is TRBV6-1; 7 nucleotides line up with TRBD2. V lost 5 bases and J lost 0; bases outside the gene matches: 6. CDR3 length equals 15 residues. The germline V gene encodes CDR1 MNHNS and CDR2 SASEGT. The CDR3 is CASSSASGYQETQYF. For the CDR3, the DNA is TGTGCCAGCAGTTCGGCTAGCGGTTACCAAGAGACCCAGTACTTC.

This clonotype was seen only a few times. This rearrangement joins TRBV27 to TRBJ2-1, with D uncertain. Germline CDR1 is MNHEY and CDR2 is SMNVEV (reference sequence). This CDR3 is 14 amino acids long. V shed 3 bases and J shed 7 bases, with 13 bases lying between them. CDR3 sequence reads: CASSFSPQQNEQFF. CDR3 nucleotide sequence: TGTGCCAGCAGTTTTAGCCCTCAACAGAATGAGCAGTTCTTC.

This clonotype appeared a few times. This chain joins TRBV20-1 and TRBJ1-5; 7 nucleotides line up with TRBD1. This CDR3 spans 16 amino acids. In germline, CDR1 is DFQATT, CDR2 SNEGSKA (reference sequence). The V and J ends lost 1 base and 0 bases, in that order; junction bases with no gene match: 6. The CDR3 DNA reads as TGCAGTGCTAGAGGGGACAGTCTATATAGCAATCAGCCCCAGCATTTT. Its translation: CSARGDSLYSNQPQHF.

Only a few counts were recorded for this clonotype. This chain's CDR3 is CASRLLTGELFF. The DNA of the CDR3 is TGTGCCAGCAGGTTACTTACCGGGGAGCTGTTTTTT. V usage is TRBV6-5 and J usage is TRBJ2-2; no firm D call. The CDR3 consists of 12 residues. The V end was cut by 6 bases, the J end by 5 bases, with 7 bases between. Germline values: CDR1 MNHEY, CDR2 SVGAGI.

This clonotype was picked up many times. CDR3 nucleotides: TGCGCCAGCAGCTTGGAGGGGGTGAATGGCTACACCTTC. It specifies CASSLEGVNGYTF. This rearrangement joins TRBV5-1 to TRBJ1-2, with D maybe TRBD1 (6 bases). CDR1 SGHRS and CDR2 YFSETQ come from the germline V gene. The CDR3 sequence is 13 residues long. V lost 0 bases and J 6 bases, leaving 9 bases between the germline ends.

This clonotype showed up many times. The chain is built from TRBV6-6 and TRBJ2-3, with no clear D. Per germline, CDR1 MNHNY and CDR2 SVGAGI (reference sequence). Trimming stripped 2 bases from V and 2 bases from J, with 8 bases between. The CDR3 length is 14 residues. The CDR3 protein is CASSYQALTDTQYF. The CDR3 DNA sequence: TGTGCCAGCAGTTACCAGGCTCTCACAGATACGCAGTATTTT.

The table lists this clonotype with many counts. The rearrangement uses TRBV6-2 or TRBV6-3 and TRBJ1-1; no definite D call. CDR1 and CDR2 (germline): MNHEY, SVGEGT. This CDR3 is 14 amino acids long. Between the trimmed V and J ends, which lost 0 bases and 2 bases, there was a span of 7 bases. The CDR3 reads CASSYSRTNTEAFF. In DNA, the CDR3 is TGTGCCAGCAGTTACTCGAGGACTAACACTGAAGCTTTCTTT.